The TCR beta chain under discussion was sequenced for a study of T cells expressing NK-cell markers. TCRdb derives one entry per CDR3 protein from the 5' RACE reads, leaving out DNA. Its listing shows 150,000 or so distinct CDR3 sequences. Whole-study findings and limits: Expanded NKG2C+ T cell clones were not confirmed as HCMV-specific.

Notes on this clonotype: Its specificity is unknown.

The receptor comes from a woman in her forties or fifties in good health. The specimen was blood T cells: a sorted CD56 or NKG2C T cell subset, CD4+ or CD8+ T cells, or bulk PBMC T cells (not recorded which).

CDR3 sequence reads: CASSLGRQETQYF. The J gene is TRBJ2-5, the V gene TRBV12-3 or TRBV12-4. This CDR3 is built from 13 residues.